This T cell receptor (beta chain) was sequenced during a study of blood T cell repertoires in COVID-19. Measured with immunoSEQ multiplex PCR; TCRdb has only the in-frame clones, and not every one. The sample gives about 89,000 clones, about 83% of which show up once; over 5.5% is in the top ten. J gave up 5 bases and V 7 bases, and 9 bases lay outside the gene matches. The CDR3 totals 15 residues. Germline-derived CDR1 and CDR2 are MDHEN and SYDVKM. The TCR comes from a man in his 70s with COVID-19, enrolled during active disease. J is TRBJ2-5 and V is TRBV28, with 11 bases aligning to TRBD2. The sequencing input was peripheral blood. CDR3 in DNA: TGTGCCAGCAATAGCGGGAGGGGGGTTTGGGAGACCCAGTACTTC. This translates into CASNSGRGVWETQYF.